This T cell receptor (beta chain) comes out of a study of metastatic and nonmetastatic thyroid tumors. This clone was picked up a small number of times. Not a single patient had been given any form of treatment at any point before undergoing thyroid surgery. TCRdb re-called clones via MiXCR from the PCR reads. The sample comprises almost 35,000 clones, roughly a third of which are singletons, and roughly 22% rests with the top ten. The sequenced sample was tumor tissue. The clonotype originates from a female donor with papillary thyroid cancer or a benign thyroid nodule (not recorded which). Some clones in this sample may be carry-over from other donors' samples.

The DNA for the CDR3 is TGTGCCAGCACCTTGGAAACAGGTGCTGGAAGGCACACTGAAGCTTTCTTT. Residues: CASTLETGAGRHTEAFF. This chain uses TRBV28 with TRBJ1-1; a weak D match, TRBD1 (5 bases). Germline V lookup: CDR1 MDHEN, CDR2 SYDVKM. Trimming cost V 7 bases and J 3 bases, with 24 bases left between them. The CDR3 is made up of 17 amino acids.